The clone carrying this T cell receptor (beta chain) was found a few times. Its antigen is undetermined. Trimming took off 2 bases at V and 7 bases at J, with 11 bases between the two ends. The CDR3 totals 13 residues. Germline V gene sequence: CDR1 MNHNY, CDR2 SVGAGI (reference sequence). These data come from a study of T cells in Graves' hyperthyroidism and ophthalmopathy. Template material for amplifying TCR beta CDR3 regions consisted of RNA transcripts. The TCR CDR3 was amplified in a first-round RT-PCR using the HTBI primer set. MiXCR, run by TCRdb on the multiplex PCR reads, gives a single entry per CDR3 protein. The repertoire holds under 700,000 distinct CDR3 sequences, with 46% as singletons. Study-wide results and caveats: Separating ophthalmopathy from stable hyperthyroidism was achieved by a 13 V-J model. Blood also carried most thyroid clonotypes expanded above 0.001.

Orbital computed tomography, thyroid ultrasound, serum thyroxine and TRAb, and clinical symptoms together informed the diagnoses. The chain recombines TRBV6-6 with TRBJ1-1; perhaps TRBD1 as D (6 bases). The clonotype comes from a woman aged 18-35 years with Graves' hyperthyroidism. The sample taken for sequencing was peripheral blood or thyroid tissue (not recorded which). CDR3 amino acids: CASSYAEGVEAFF. CDR3 DNA sequence: TGTGCCAGCAGTTACGCGGAGGGGGTTGAAGCTTTCTTT.